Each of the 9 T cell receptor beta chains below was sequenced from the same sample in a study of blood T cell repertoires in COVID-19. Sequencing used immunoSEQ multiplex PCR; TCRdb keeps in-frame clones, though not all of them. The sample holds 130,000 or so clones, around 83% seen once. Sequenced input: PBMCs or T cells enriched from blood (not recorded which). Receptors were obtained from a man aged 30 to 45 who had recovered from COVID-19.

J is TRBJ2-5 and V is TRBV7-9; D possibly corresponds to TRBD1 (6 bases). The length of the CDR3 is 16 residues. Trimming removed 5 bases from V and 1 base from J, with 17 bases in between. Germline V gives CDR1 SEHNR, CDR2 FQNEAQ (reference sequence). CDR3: CASSPQTGVFQETQYF. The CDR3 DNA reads TGTGCCAGCAGCCCCCAGACAGGCGTTTTCCAAGAGACCCAGTACTTC.

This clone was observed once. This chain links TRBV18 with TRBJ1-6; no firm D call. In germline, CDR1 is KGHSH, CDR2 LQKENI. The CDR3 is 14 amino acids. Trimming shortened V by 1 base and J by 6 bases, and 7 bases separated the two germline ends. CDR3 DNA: TGTGCCAGCTCACCACGGCAGGCTAATTCACCCCTCCACTTT. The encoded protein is CASSPRQANSPLHF.

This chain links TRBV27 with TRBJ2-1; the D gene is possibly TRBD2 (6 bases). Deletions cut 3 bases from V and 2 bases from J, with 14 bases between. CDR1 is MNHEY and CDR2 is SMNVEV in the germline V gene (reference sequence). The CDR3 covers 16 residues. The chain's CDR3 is CASSFDGGRPYNEQFF. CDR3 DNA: TGTGCCAGCAGTTTCGATGGAGGGAGACCCTACAATGAGCAGTTCTTC.

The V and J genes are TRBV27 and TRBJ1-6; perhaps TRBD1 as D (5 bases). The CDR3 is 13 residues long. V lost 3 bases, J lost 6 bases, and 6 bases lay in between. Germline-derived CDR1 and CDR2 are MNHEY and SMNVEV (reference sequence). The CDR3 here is CASSFGGNSPLHF. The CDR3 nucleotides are TGTGCCAGCAGTTTCGGGGGTAATTCACCCCTCCACTTT.

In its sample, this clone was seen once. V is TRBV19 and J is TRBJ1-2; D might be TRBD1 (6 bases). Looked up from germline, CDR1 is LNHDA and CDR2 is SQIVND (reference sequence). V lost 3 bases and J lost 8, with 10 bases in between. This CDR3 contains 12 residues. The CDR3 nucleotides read TGTGCCAGTAGTATCGGACAGCTCGGCTACACCTTC. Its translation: CASSIGQLGYTF.

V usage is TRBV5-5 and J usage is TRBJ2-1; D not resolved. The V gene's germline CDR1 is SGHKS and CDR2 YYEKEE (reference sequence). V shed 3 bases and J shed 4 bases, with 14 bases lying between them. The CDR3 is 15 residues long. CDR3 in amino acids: CASSSSPRNYNEQFF. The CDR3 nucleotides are TGTGCCAGCAGCTCCTCCCCTAGGAATTACAATGAGCAGTTCTTC.

CDR3 loop: CASSPGLAGGGGELFF. The CDR3 region has the DNA TGCGCCAGCAGCCCCGGACTAGCGGGGGGCGGCGGGGAGCTGTTTTTT. The chain links TRBV5-1 to TRBJ2-2; 14 bases are shared with TRBD2. Germline values: CDR1 SGHRS, CDR2 YFSETQ. This CDR3 is built from 16 residues. The ends lost 4 bases at V and 7 bases at J; junction bases unmatched: 6.

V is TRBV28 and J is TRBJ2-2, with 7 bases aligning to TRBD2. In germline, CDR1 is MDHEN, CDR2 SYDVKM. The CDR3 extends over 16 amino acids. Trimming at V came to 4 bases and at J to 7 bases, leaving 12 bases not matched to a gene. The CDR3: CASSSGYGTIHGELFF. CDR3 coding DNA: TGTGCCAGCAGTTCCGGTTACGGGACTATACACGGGGAGCTGTTTTTT.

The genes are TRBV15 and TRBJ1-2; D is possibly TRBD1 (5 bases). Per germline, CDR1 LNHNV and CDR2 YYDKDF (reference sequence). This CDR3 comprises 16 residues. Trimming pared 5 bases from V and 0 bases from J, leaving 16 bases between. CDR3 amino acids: CATSDPGIRANYGYTF. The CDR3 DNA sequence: TGTGCCACCAGCGATCCAGGGATACGGGCTAACTATGGCTACACCTTC.